A selection of T cell receptor beta chains follows, all from one sample in a study of blood T cell repertoires in COVID-19. Here immunoSEQ multiplex PCR was the method, and the copy in TCRdb shows in-frame clones only, minus some. The repertoire holds about 400,000 clones, more than 85% seen once, with about 3% in the top ten. The sequenced sample was peripheral blood. These receptors came from a human donor in a cohort sampled during active COVID-19. CDR3s include the opening cysteine and the closing phenylalanine or tryptophan. A row's size may be missing; if present it is once, few, many or a size class.

V gene: TRBV15
clone size: .
J gene: TRBJ2-4
CDR3 protein: CATRTGVVGNIQYF

V gene: TRBV7-3
clone size: once
J gene: TRBJ2-1
CDR3 protein: CASSQSGDYNEQFF

V gene: TRBV7-9
clone size: few
J gene: TRBJ1-1
CDR3 protein: CASSLATSGAFF

V gene: TRBV30
clone size: .
J gene: TRBJ1-2
CDR3 protein: CAWSPPGTEYGYTF

V gene: TRBV7-9
clone size: once
J gene: TRBJ2-1
CDR3 protein: CASSLGLAGNEQFF

V gene: TRBV11-3
clone size: few
J gene: TRBJ2-5
CDR3 protein: CASSSRPGLAGRNQETQYF

V gene: TRBV12-3/TRBV12-4
clone size: .
J gene: TRBJ2-1
CDR3 protein: CASSQYNEQFF

V gene: TRBV15
clone size: few
J gene: TRBJ1-5
CDR3 protein: CATSRDPSQPQHF

V gene: TRBV30
clone size: .
J gene: TRBJ2-7
CDR3 protein: CAWTGSGYEQYF

V gene: TRBV7-6
clone size: .
J gene: TRBJ2-7
CDR3 protein: CASSPGTSGPSYEQYF

V gene: TRBV12-3/TRBV12-4
clone size: .
J gene: TRBJ2-5
CDR3 protein: CASSPGLAETQYF

V gene: TRBV19
clone size: .
J gene: TRBJ2-7
CDR3 protein: CASSKPNSGGSSYEQYF

V gene: TRBV18
clone size: .
J gene: TRBJ1-3
CDR3 protein: CASSPEGGSGNTIYF

V gene: TRBV6-5
clone size: .
J gene: TRBJ1-3
CDR3 protein: CASSLSGNTIYF

V gene: TRBV28
clone size: .
J gene: TRBJ1-2
CDR3 protein: CASSSSPLNYGYTF

V gene: TRBV3-1/TRBV3-2
clone size: .
J gene: TRBJ2-1
CDR3 protein: CASSQRGFPNYNEQFF

V gene: TRBV5-4
clone size: .
J gene: TRBJ2-1
CDR3 protein: CASSFPGVPYNEQFF

V gene: TRBV30
clone size: .
J gene: TRBJ2-7
CDR3 protein: CAWSHLGTGSSYEQYF

V gene: TRBV19
clone size: .
J gene: TRBJ1-5
CDR3 protein: CASSIRGWNQPQHF

V gene: TRBV28
clone size: .
J gene: TRBJ2-3
CDR3 protein: CASSLAGNTDTQYF

V gene: TRBV5-1
clone size: few
J gene: TRBJ2-2
CDR3 protein: CASSSGGGGQNTGELFF

V gene: TRBV27
clone size: once
J gene: TRBJ2-7
CDR3 protein: CASSSLRQGGYEQYF

V gene: TRBV19
clone size: .
J gene: TRBJ1-2
CDR3 protein: CASSLYVTYGYTF

V gene: TRBV6-5
clone size: .
J gene: TRBJ2-7
CDR3 protein: CASSYKREVSYEQYF

V gene: TRBV2
clone size: once
J gene: TRBJ2-6
CDR3 protein: CASSDYGGRAGANVLTF

V gene: TRBV9
clone size: .
J gene: TRBJ2-3
CDR3 protein: CASSAYAGSGADTQYF

V gene: TRBV6-6
clone size: .
J gene: TRBJ2-6
CDR3 protein: CASSQNRGGANVLTF

V gene: TRBV11-3
clone size: .
J gene: TRBJ2-2
CDR3 protein: CASSPGQFSGELFF

V gene: TRBV3-1/TRBV3-2
clone size: .
J gene: TRBJ2-1
CDR3 protein: CASSPSSGSYNEQFF

V gene: TRBV27
clone size: few
J gene: TRBJ1-6
CDR3 protein: CASSLLVEFGNSPLHF

V gene: TRBV6-2/TRBV6-3
clone size: .
J gene: TRBJ2-1
CDR3 protein: CASGWSSGRPSSYNEQFF

V gene: TRBV4-1
clone size: .
J gene: TRBJ2-5
CDR3 protein: CASSHPGRAQETQYF

V gene: TRBV6-4
clone size: .
J gene: TRBJ2-7
CDR3 protein: CASIKRSITPVEQYF

V gene: TRBV9
clone size: .
J gene: TRBJ1-1
CDR3 protein: CASSDGQGSKNTEAFF

V gene: TRBV6-5
clone size: few
J gene: TRBJ1-1
CDR3 protein: CASSSGPGGNSEAFF

V gene: TRBV9
clone size: .
J gene: TRBJ2-7
CDR3 protein: CASSTGTGGYEQYF

V gene: TRBV11-2
clone size: .
J gene: TRBJ2-1
CDR3 protein: CASSFSRGKGSYNEQFF

V gene: TRBV19
clone size: .
J gene: TRBJ2-2
CDR3 protein: CASSISGRPNTGELFF

V gene: TRBV3-1/TRBV3-2
clone size: few
J gene: TRBJ2-2
CDR3 protein: CASSQEASGIYTGELFF

V gene: TRBV4-1
clone size: .
J gene: TRBJ2-5
CDR3 protein: CASSQGEREIEETQYF

V gene: TRBV29-1
clone size: .
J gene: TRBJ2-3
CDR3 protein: CSVGGRRGRLIDTQYF

V gene: TRBV10-3
clone size: .
J gene: TRBJ2-3
CDR3 protein: CAISWTGSTDTQYF

V gene: TRBV7-2
clone size: .
J gene: TRBJ2-1
CDR3 protein: CASSLVVLAVRNEQFF

V gene: TRBV6-4
clone size: .
J gene: TRBJ2-3
CDR3 protein: CASSSTGGRGTDTQYF

V gene: TRBV16
clone size: .
J gene: TRBJ1-5
CDR3 protein: CASNGHTAEPQHF

V gene: TRBV29-1
clone size: few
J gene: TRBJ2-7
CDR3 protein: CSVAGTGHDEQYF

V gene: TRBV25-1
clone size: .
J gene: TRBJ1-4
CDR3 protein: CASSGRQGNNEKLFF

V gene: TRBV10-3
clone size: .
J gene: TRBJ1-2
CDR3 protein: CAISTGLGSGYTF

V gene: TRBV25-1
clone size: .
J gene: TRBJ1-4
CDR3 protein: CASSQGLGEKLFF

V gene: TRBV5-1
clone size: .
J gene: TRBJ1-6
CDR3 protein: CASSGNAGGESPLHF

V gene: TRBV3-1/TRBV3-2
clone size: few
J gene: TRBJ2-3
CDR3 protein: CASSQDRTSGRAQYF

V gene: TRBV18
clone size: .
J gene: TRBJ1-1
CDR3 protein: CASSPMIRGDDTEAFF

V gene: TRBV18
clone size: .
J gene: TRBJ2-7
CDR3 protein: CASSPSGDFYEQYF